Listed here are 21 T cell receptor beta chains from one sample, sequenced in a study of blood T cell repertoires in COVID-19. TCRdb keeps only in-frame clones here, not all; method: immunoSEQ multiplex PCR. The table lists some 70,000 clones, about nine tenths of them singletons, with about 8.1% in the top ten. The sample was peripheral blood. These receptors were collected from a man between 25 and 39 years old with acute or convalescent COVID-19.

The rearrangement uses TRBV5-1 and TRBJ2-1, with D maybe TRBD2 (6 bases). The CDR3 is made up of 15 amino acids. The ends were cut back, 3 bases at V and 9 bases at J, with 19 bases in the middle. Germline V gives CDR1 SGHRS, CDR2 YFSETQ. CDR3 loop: CASSSWGGGAGEQFF. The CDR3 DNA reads TGCGCCAGCAGCTCCTGGGGAGGAGGGGCGGGTGAGCAGTTCTTC.

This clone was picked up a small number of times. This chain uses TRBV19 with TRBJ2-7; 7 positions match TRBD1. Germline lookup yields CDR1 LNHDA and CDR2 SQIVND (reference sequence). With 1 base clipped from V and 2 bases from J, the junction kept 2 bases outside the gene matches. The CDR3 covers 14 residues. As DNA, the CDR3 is TGTGCCAGTAGTATAGGGCAGGGGGCCTACGAGCAGTACTTC. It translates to CASSIGQGAYEQYF.

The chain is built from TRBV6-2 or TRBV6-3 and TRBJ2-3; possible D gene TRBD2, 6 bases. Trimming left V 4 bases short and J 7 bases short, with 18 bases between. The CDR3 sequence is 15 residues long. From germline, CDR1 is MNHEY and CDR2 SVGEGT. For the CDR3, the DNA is TGTGCCAGCAGTTCGACTAGGGGTACCCGGCATACGCAGTATTTT. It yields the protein CASSSTRGTRHTQYF.

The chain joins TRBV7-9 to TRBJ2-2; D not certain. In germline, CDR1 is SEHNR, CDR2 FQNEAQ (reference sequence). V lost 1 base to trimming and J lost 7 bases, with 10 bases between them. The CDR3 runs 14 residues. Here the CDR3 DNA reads TGTGCCAGCAGCTTAGTGGCAGGCCGCGGGGAGCTGTTTTTT. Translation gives CASSLVAGRGELFF.

CDR3 residues: CASIRPATGWVSETQYF. For the CDR3, the DNA is TGTGCCAGCATCAGACCTGCGACAGGTTGGGTTTCGGAGACCCAGTACTTC. This chain connects TRBV7-2 to TRBJ2-5; a weak D match, TRBD1 (6 bases). V was clipped by 7 bases and J by 5 bases, with 26 bases between them. Looked up from germline, CDR1 is SGHTA and CDR2 is FQGNSA. This CDR3 comprises 17 residues.

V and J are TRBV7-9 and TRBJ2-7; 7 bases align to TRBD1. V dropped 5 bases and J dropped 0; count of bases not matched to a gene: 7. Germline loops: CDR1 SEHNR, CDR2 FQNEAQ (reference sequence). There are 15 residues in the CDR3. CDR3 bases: TGTGCCAGCAGCCCCGGACAGGCCCGCTCCTACGAGCAGTACTTC. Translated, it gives CASSPGQARSYEQYF.

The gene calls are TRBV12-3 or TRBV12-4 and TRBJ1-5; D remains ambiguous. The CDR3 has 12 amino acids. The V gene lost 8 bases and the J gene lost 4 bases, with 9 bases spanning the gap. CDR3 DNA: TGTGCCAGCGGAGAACCAAATCAGCCCCAGCATTTT. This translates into CASGEPNQPQHF.

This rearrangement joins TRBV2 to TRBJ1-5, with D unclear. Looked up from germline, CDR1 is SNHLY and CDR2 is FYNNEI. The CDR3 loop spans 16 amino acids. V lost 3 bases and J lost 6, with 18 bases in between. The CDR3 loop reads CASSDGNSEGSQPQHF. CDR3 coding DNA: TGTGCCAGCAGTGACGGGAATTCCGAAGGGTCTCAGCCCCAGCATTTT.

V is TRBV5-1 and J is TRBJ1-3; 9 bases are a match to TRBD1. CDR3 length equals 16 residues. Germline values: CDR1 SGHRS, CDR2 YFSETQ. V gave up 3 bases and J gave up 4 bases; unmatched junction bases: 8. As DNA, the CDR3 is TGCGCCAGCAGCTGGACCGGGACAGGGACAGGAAACACCATATATTTT. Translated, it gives CASSWTGTGTGNTIYF.

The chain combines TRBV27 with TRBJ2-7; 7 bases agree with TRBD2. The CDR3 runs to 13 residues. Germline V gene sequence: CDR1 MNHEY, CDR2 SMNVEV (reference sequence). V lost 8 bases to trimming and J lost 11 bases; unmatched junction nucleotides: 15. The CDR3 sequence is CASGHRREMYEYF. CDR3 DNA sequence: TGTGCCAGCGGGCACAGGCGGGAGATGTATGAGTACTTC.

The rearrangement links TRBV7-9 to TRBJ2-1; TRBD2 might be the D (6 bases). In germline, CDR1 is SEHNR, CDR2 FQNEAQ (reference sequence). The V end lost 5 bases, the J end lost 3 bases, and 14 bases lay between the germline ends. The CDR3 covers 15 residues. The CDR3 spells CASSITSGYYNEQFF. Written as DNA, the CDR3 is TGTGCCAGCAGCATCACCAGCGGGTACTACAATGAGCAGTTCTTC.

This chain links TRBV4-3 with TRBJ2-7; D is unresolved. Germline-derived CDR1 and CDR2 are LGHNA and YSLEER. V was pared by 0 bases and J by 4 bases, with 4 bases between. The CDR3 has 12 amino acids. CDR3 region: CASSQDTYEQYF. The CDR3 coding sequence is TGCGCCAGCAGCCAAGACACTTACGAGCAGTACTTC.

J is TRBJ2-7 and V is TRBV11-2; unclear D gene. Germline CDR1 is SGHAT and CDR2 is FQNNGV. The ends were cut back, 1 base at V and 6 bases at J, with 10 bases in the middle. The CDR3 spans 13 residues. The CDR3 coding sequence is TGTGCCAGCAGCTTAGGGGCGACCTTCGAGCAGTACTTC. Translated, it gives CASSLGATFEQYF.

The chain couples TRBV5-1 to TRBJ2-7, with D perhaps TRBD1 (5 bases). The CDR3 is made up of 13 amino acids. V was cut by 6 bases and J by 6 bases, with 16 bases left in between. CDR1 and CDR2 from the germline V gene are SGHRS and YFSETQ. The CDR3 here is CASIGDRTGEQYF. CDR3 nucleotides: TGCGCCAGCATTGGTGACAGAACAGGCGAGCAGTACTTC.

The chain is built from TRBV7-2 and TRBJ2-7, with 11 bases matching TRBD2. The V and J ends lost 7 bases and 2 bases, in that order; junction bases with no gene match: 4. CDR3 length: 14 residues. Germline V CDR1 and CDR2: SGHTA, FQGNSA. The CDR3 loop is CASTLTSGTYEQYF. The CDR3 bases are TGTGCCAGCACCCTGACTAGCGGGACCTACGAGCAGTACTTC. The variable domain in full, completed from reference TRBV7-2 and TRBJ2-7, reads GAGVSQSPSNKVTEKGKDVELRCDPISGHTALYWYRQSLGQGLEFLIYFQGNSAPDKSGLPSDRFSAERTGGSVSTLTIQRTQQEDSAVYLCASTLTSGTYEQYFGPGTRLTVT.

The CDR3 DNA follows: TGTGCCAGTAGTATAGGGGGAACTAGTGCGCAGTACTTC. It specifies CASSIGGTSAQYF. V and J are TRBV19 and TRBJ2-7; D is perhaps TRBD2 (5 bases). This CDR3 is built from 13 residues. V gave up 1 base and J gave up 9 bases, with 13 bases separating them. Germline values: CDR1 LNHDA, CDR2 SQIVND (reference sequence).

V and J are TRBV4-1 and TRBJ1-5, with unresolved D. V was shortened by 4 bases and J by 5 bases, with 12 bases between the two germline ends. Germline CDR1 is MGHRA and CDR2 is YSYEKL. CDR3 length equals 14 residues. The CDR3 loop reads CASSLGVGDQPQHF. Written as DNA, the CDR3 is TGCGCCAGCAGCCTGGGAGTGGGCGATCAGCCCCAGCATTTT.

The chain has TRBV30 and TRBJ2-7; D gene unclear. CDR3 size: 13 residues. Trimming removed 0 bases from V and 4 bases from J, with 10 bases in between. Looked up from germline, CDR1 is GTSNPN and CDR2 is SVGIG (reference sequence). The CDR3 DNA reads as TGTGCCTGGAGTGTACCAGGTGCTTACGAGCAGTACTTC. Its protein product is CAWSVPGAYEQYF.

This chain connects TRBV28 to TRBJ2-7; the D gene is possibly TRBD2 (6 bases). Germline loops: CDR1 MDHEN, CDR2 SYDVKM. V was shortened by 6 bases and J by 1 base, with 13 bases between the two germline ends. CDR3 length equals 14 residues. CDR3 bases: TGTGCCAGCAGCACCCCGGCGGGATCCTACGAGCAGTACTTC. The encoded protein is CASSTPAGSYEQYF.

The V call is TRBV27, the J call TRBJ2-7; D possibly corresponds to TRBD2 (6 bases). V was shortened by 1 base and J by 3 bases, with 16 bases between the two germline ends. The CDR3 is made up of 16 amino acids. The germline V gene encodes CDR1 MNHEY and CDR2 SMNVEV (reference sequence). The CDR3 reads CASSLYPGSAIYEQYF. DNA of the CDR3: TGTGCCAGCAGTTTATATCCCGGGAGCGCCATCTACGAGCAGTACTTC.

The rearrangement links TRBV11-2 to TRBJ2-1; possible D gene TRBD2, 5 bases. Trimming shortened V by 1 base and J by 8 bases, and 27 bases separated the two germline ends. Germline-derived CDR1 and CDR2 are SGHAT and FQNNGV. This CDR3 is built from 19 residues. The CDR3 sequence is CASSLVKALGPAAEHEQFF. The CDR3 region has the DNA TGTGCCAGCAGCTTAGTCAAAGCCCTCGGCCCAGCGGCGGAACATGAGCAGTTCTTC. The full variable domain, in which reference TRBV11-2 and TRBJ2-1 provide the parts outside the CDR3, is EAGVAQSPRYKIIEKRQSVAFWCNPISGHATLYWYQQILGQGPKLLIQFQNNGVVDDSQLPKDRFSAERLKGVDSTLKIQPAKLEDSAVYLCASSLVKALGPAAEHEQFFGPGTRLTVL.